These 7 T cell receptor beta chains were sequenced from one sample in a study of blood T cell repertoires in COVID-19 (dated by TCRdb to the early 2020s). Library prep was done by the immunoSEQ multiplex PCR assay. As stored in TCRdb, this immuneACCESS dataset retains in-frame rearrangements with V and J assigned. A fraction of the clones does not appear; measured against another copy, unresolved V genes explain less than half of the discrepancy, and the remainder lacks a known reason. This sample gives 150,000 to 180,000 clones in total; approximately 80% of them show up just once. Approximately 3.7% of the sample is held by the ten biggest clonotypes. Sequencing was done on a sample of peripheral blood. All receptors come from a woman of 80 years or more with acute or convalescent COVID-19.

The V call is TRBV12-3 or TRBV12-4, the J call TRBJ2-7; TRBD1 might be the D (5 bases). CDR3 length: 13 amino acids. V was pared by 2 bases and J by 2 bases, with 7 bases between. The CDR3 region is CASSLQGTYEQYF. The CDR3 DNA reads as TGTGCCAGCAGTTTACAGGGAACCTACGAGCAGTACTTC.

This chain joins TRBV6-2 or TRBV6-3 and TRBJ2-1; 7 nucleotides align to TRBD1. CDR3 length: 12 amino acids. With V trimmed by 5 bases and J by 7 bases, 2 bases remained unmatched. Looked up from germline, CDR1 is MNHEY and CDR2 is SVGEGT. This chain's CDR3 is CASSDRVNEQFF. The CDR3 bases are TGTGCCAGCAGTGACAGGGTAAATGAGCAGTTCTTC.

The chain recombines TRBV28 with TRBJ2-7; 8 positions match TRBD1. Germline CDR1 reads MDHEN; CDR2 reads SYDVKM. Trimming removed 1 base from V and 3 bases from J; junction bases left unmatched: 8. The CDR3 consists of 16 residues. As DNA, the CDR3 is TGTGCCAGCAGTTTATCCCCCTGGACAGGGAGCTACGAGCAGTACTTC. Amino acid sequence: CASSLSPWTGSYEQYF.

This clone was counted only a few times. The chain links TRBV7-5 to TRBJ2-5; no check of the table's D call, TRBD1, against the DNA was made. TRBV7-5 is an annotated pseudogene. This CDR3 has 15 amino acids. CDR3 region: CARSPRGTGPWTQYF. The CDR3 bases are TGTGCCAGAAGCCCTAGAGGGACAGGACCGTGGACCCAGTACTTC.

The gene calls are TRBV30 and TRBJ2-1; D uncertain. Deletions cut 2 bases from V and 5 bases from J, with 34 bases between. CDR1 and CDR2 (germline): GTSNPN, SVGIG (reference sequence). The CDR3 extends over 21 amino acids. The CDR3 DNA reads as TGTGCCTGGAGTAAGGCCCCCCCCGTCTGGATCCTCGACAACGTGGACAATGAGCAGTTCTTC. Translated: CAWSKAPPVWILDNVDNEQFF. Based on the CDR3 plus reference TRBV30 and TRBJ2-1, the full variable domain is SQTIHQWPATLVQPVGSPLSLECTVEGTSNPNLYWYRQAAGRGLQLLFYSVGIGQISSEVPQNLSASRPQDRQFILSSKKLLLSDSGFYLCAWSKAPPVWILDNVDNEQFFGPGTRLTVL.

V is TRBV10-3 and J is TRBJ1-6; 10 bases align to TRBD1. CDR3 length: 15 amino acids. V was clipped by 2 bases and J by 9 bases; unmatched bases: 4. Germline loops: CDR1 ENHRY, CDR2 SYGVKD. The CDR3 protein is CAISEDRGRGSPLHF. CDR3 nucleotide sequence: TGTGCCATCAGTGAGGACAGGGGGCGAGGTTCACCCCTCCACTTT.

This sequence joins TRBV7-2 and TRBJ2-7, with a possible D match to TRBD2 (6 bases). CDR1 is SGHTA, CDR2 FQGNSA, per germline. V was clipped by 3 bases and J by 2 bases, with 8 bases between them. The CDR3 covers 13 residues. As DNA, the CDR3 is TGTGCCAGCAGCTTGACTAGACCCTACGAGCAGTACTTC. Its translation: CASSLTRPYEQYF.